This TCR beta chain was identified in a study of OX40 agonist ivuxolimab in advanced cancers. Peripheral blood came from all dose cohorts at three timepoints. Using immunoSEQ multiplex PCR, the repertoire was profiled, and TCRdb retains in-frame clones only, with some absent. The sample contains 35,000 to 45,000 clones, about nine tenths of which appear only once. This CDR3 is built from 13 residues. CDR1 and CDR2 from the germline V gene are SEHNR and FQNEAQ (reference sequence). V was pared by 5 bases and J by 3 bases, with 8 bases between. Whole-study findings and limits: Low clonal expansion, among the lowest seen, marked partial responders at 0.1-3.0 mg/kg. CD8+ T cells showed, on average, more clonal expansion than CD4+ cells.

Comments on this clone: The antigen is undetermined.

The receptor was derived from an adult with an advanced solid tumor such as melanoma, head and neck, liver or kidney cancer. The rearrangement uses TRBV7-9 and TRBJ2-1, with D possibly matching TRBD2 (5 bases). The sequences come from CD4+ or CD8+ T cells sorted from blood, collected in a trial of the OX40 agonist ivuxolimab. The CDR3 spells CASSPGIYNEQFF. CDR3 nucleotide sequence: TGTGCCAGCAGCCCCGGGATCTACAATGAGCAGTTCTTC.